Below are 5 T cell receptor beta chains sequenced from a single sample in a study. TCRdb re-analysed the 5' RACE reads in MiXCR, keeping a single row per CDR3 protein. Of roughly 50,000 distinct CDR3 sequences in the sample, under 20% were seen once. Sample: naive CD4+ T cells sorted from blood. Subset reported: naive CD4+ T cells, CD4+CD45RA+CD25-. Every receptor here comes from a female donor with breast cancer.

This clonotype was picked up many times. The chain has TRBV4-3 and TRBJ1-4; 11 bases are shared with TRBD1. This CDR3 has 17 amino acids. J lost 2 bases, V lost 1 base, and 3 bases had no gene match. Germline CDR1 is LGHNA and CDR2 is YSLEER. CDR3 loop: CASSQGTGGATNEKLFF. The CDR3 DNA reads TGCGCCAGCAGCCAAGGGACAGGGGGCGCGACTAATGAAAAACTGTTTTTT.

CDR3 bases: TGTGCCACCAGCAGAGGGGGAGCAGAACCCGGGGAGCTGTTTTTT. Encoded protein: CATSRGGAEPGELFF. The chain couples TRBV15 to TRBJ2-2, with a possible D match to TRBD2 (5 bases). CDR3 size: 15 residues. Germline-derived CDR1 and CDR2 are LNHNV and YYDKDF (reference sequence). Trimming removed 1 base at V and 6 bases at J, with 12 bases between.

Comments on this clonotype: This sequence may be a read error, since a much larger clone differs from it by one base. This chain links TRBV6-5 with TRBJ1-2; D remains unclear. The germline CDR1 and CDR2 sequences are MNHEY and SVGAGI. V was trimmed by 2 bases and J by 4 bases, leaving 17 bases between them. The CDR3 has 16 amino acids. CDR3 coding DNA: TGTGCCAGCAGTTACACCACCCGCAGAGCTAGCTATGGCTACACCTTC. It codes for CASSYTTRRASYGYTF.

This clonotype was recorded a few times. The V gene is TRBV30, the J gene TRBJ1-4; D gene unclear. Germline-derived CDR1 and CDR2 are GTSNPN and SVGIG (reference sequence). The CDR3 length is 13 residues. The V gene lost 4 bases and the J gene lost 0 bases, with 6 bases spanning the gap. The CDR3 coding sequence is TGTGCCTGGACACCCGCAACTAATGAAAAACTGTTTTTT. It specifies CAWTPATNEKLFF.

In its sample, this clonotype was seen many times. The chain is built from TRBV20-1 and TRBJ2-3; 11 positions agree with TRBD2. V trimming: 5 bases; J trimming: 1 base; junction bases outside the gene matches: 2. CDR1 and CDR2 (germline): DFQATT, SNEGSKA (reference sequence). The CDR3 spans 14 residues. CDR3 DNA: TGCAGTGCTGGACTAGCGGGCCGCACAGATACGCAGTATTTT. This sequence encodes CSAGLAGRTDTQYF.